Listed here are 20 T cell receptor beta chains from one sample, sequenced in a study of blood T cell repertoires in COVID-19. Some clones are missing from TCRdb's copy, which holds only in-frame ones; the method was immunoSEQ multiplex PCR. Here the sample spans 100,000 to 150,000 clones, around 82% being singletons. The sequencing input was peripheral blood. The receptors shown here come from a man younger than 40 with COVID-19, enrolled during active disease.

The CDR3 loop is CARGLAGGPRFF. For the CDR3, the DNA is TGTGCCAGGGGACTAGCGGGAGGGCCTAGGTTCTTC. The chain is built from TRBV30 and TRBJ2-1, with 16 bases matching TRBD2. CDR3 length: 12 amino acids. Germline V CDR1 and CDR2: GTSNPN, SVGIG (reference sequence). V shed 8 bases and J 15 bases; nucleotides not matched to a gene: 7.

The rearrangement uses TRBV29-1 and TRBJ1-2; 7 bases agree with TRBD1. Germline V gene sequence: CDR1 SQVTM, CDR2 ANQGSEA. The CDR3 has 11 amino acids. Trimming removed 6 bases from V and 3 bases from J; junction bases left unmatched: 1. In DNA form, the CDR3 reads TGCAGCGTCACAGGGGACTATGGCTACACCTTC. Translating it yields CSVTGDYGYTF.

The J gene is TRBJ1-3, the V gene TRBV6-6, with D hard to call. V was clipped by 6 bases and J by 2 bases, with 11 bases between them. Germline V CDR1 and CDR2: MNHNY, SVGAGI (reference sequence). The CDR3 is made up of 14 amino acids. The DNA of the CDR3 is TGTGCCAGCAGACCACCGGGAACTGGAAACACCATATATTTT. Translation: CASRPPGTGNTIYF.

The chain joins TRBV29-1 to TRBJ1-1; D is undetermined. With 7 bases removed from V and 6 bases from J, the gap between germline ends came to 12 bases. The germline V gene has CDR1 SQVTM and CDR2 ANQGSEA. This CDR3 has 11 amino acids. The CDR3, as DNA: TGCAGCGCCTCCGAGCGGGCTGAAGCTTTCTTT. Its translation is CSASERAEAFF.

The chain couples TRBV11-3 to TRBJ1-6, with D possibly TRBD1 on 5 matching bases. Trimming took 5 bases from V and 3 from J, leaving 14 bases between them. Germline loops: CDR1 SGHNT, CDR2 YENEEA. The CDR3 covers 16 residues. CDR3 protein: CASSPAGTYYNSPLHF. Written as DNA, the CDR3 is TGTGCCAGCAGCCCAGCCGGGACTTACTATAATTCACCCCTCCACTTT.

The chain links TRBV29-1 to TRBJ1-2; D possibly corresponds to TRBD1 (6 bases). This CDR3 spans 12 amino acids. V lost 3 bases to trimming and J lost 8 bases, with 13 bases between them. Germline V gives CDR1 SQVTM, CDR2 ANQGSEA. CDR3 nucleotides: TGCAGCGTTGACAGGGGTCCCGGGGGCTACACCTTC. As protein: CSVDRGPGGYTF.

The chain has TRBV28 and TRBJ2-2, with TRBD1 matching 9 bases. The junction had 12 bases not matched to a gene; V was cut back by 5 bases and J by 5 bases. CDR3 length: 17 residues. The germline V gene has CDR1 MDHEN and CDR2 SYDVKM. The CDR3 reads CASSAHLTGGGTGELFF. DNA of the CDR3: TGTGCCAGCAGTGCACACCTTACAGGGGGCGGAACCGGGGAGCTGTTTTTT.

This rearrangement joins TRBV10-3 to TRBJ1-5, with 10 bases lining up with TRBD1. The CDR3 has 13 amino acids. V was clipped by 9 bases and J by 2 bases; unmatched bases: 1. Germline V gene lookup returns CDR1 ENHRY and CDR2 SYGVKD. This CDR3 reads CAIGTGGNQPQHF. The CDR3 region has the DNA TGTGCCATTGGGACAGGGGGCAATCAGCCCCAGCATTTT.

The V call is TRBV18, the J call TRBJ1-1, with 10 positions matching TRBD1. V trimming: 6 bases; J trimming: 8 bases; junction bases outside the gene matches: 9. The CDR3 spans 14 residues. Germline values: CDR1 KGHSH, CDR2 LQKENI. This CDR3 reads CASSLTGGAREAFF. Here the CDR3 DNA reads TGTGCCAGCTCCCTGACAGGGGGCGCGAGGGAAGCTTTCTTT. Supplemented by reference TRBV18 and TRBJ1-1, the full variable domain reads NAGVMQNPRHLVRRRGQEARLRCSPMKGHSHVYWYRQLPEEGLKFMVYLQKENIIDESGMPKERFSAEFPKEGPSILRIQQVVRGDSAAYFCASSLTGGAREAFFGQGTRLTVV.

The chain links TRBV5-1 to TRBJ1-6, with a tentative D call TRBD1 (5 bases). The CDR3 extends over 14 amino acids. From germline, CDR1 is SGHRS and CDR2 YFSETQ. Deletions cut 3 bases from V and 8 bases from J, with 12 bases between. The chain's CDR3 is CASSSRVADSPLHF. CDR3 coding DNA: TGCGCCAGCAGCTCCAGGGTAGCGGATTCACCCCTCCACTTT.

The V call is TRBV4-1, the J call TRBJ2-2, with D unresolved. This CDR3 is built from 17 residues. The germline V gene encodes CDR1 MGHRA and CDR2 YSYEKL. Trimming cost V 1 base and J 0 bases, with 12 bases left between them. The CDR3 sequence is CASSQVFLLANTGELFF. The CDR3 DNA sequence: TGCGCCAGCAGCCAAGTATTCTTGCTAGCGAACACCGGGGAGCTGTTTTTT.

The CDR3 coding sequence is TGTGCCAGCAGCTTAGGGGGCCTCTATGGATCCGGGGAGCTGTTTTTT. Encoded protein: CASSLGGLYGSGELFF. The gene calls are TRBV11-3 and TRBJ2-2; tentative D call: TRBD1 (5 bases). CDR1 and CDR2 (germline): SGHNT, YENEEA. The V gene lost 1 base and the J gene lost 6 bases, with 15 bases spanning the gap. The CDR3 sequence is 16 residues long.

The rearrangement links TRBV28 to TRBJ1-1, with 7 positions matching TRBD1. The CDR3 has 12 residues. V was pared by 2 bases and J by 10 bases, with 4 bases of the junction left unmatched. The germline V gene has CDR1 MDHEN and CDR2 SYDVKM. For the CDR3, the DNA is TGTGCCAGCAGTTTAGTGAGGGGGCGAGCTTTCTTT. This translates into CASSLVRGRAFF.

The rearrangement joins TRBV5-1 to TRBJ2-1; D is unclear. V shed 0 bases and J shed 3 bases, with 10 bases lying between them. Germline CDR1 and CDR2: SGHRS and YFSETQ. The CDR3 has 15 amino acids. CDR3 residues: CASSLGSDNYNEQFF. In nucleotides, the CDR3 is TGCGCCAGCAGCTTGGGGTCAGACAACTACAATGAGCAGTTCTTC.

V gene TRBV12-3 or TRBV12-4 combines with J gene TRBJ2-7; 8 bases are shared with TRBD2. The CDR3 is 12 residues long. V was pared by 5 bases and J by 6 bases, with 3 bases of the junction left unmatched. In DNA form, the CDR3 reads TGTGCCAGCAGTCCGAGCGGGGGCGAGCAGTACTTC. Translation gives CASSPSGGEQYF.

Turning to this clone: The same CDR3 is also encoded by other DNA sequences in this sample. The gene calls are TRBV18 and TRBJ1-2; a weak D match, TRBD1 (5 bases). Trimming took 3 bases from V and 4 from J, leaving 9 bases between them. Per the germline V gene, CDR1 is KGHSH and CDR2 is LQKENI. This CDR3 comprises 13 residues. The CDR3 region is CASSPPDSYGYTF. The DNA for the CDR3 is TGTGCCAGCTCACCTCCCGACAGCTATGGCTACACCTTC.

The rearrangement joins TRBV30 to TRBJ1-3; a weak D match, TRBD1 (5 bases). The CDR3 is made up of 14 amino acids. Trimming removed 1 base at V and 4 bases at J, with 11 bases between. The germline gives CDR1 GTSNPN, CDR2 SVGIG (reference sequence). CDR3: CAWSGDFSGNTIYF. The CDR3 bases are TGTGCCTGGAGTGGGGACTTTAGCGGAAACACCATATATTTT.

CDR3 amino acids: CASSLIGVNEQFF. In DNA, the CDR3 is TGTGCCAGCAGCTTAATCGGGGTCAATGAGCAGTTCTTC. The chain has TRBV7-8 and TRBJ2-1, with D possibly being TRBD2 (5 bases). Germline V gene lookup returns CDR1 SGHVS and CDR2 FQNEAQ. The V end was cut by 2 bases, the J end by 6 bases, with 8 bases between. The CDR3 consists of 13 residues.

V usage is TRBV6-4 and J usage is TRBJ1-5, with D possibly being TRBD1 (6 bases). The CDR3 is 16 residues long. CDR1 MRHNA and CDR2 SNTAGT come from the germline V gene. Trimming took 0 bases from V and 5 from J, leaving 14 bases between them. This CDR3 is CASSDSTWTDYQPQHF. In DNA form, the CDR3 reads TGTGCCAGCAGTGACTCGACCTGGACAGACTATCAGCCCCAGCATTTT.

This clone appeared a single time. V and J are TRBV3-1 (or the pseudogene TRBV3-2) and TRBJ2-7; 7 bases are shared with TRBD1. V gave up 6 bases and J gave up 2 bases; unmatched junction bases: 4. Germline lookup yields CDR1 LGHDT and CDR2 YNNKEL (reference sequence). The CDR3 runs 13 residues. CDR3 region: CASSRQGTYEQYF. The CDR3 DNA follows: TGTGCCAGCAGTCGACAGGGCACCTACGAGCAGTACTTC.